This T cell receptor (beta chain) was captured by sequencing in a study of CD8 T cells in ankylosing spondylitis. A quantitative 5'-RACE method, one with molecular barcodes, was used to make TCR beta libraries. TCRdb processed the 5' RACE reads anew with MiXCR; each CDR3 protein has one entry. The sample consists of about 240,000 distinct CDR3 sequences, 10% of them appearing once. This clonotype has ten or more counts. The antigen is not known. Findings of the study overall: The study looked at matched synovial fluid samples from ankylosing spondylitis patients. Disease-linked clones were reported to be significantly enriched there.

V shed 4 bases, J shed 4 bases, and the junction held 2 bases outside the gene matches. Germline CDR1 ENHRY, CDR2 SYGVKD. The CDR3 extends over 15 amino acids. The TCR originated in a male donor with ankylosing spondylitis or in good health (not recorded which). The rearrangement links TRBV10-3 to TRBJ2-3, with TRBD2 matching over 13 bases. The specimen was blood, either unsorted or a sorted T cell fraction (not recorded which). CDR3 bases: TGTGCCATCAGTGGCGGGACTAGCGGGGCAGATACGCAGTATTTT. Protein product: CAISGGTSGADTQYF.